Listed below are T cell receptor beta chains from one sample, sequenced in a study of read filtering for tumor transcriptome and immune sequencing. One entry per CDR3 protein results from TCRdb running MiXCR on the reads. The sample holds roughly 38,000 distinct CDR3 sequences; roughly an eighth are singletons and the top ten take roughly 6.4%. The sequenced sample consisted of a population of CD138-negative cells sorted from bone marrow. These TCRs come from a donor older than 35 with multiple myeloma. CDR3s include the opening cysteine and the closing phenylalanine or tryptophan. D genes are given only for firm matches. The size of a clone is reported for some rows only, either as once, few or many, or as a class for expanded clones.

d_gene	j_gene	v_gene	abundance	CDR3aa	CDR3nt
TRBD2	TRBJ2-5	TRBV20-1	many	CSARGGTSGVQETQYF	TGCAGTGCTAGAGGAGGGACTAGCGGGGTCCAAGAGACCCAGTACTTC
.	TRBJ2-1	TRBV5-1	medium-sized	CASSKVPPGGAAYNEQFF	TGCGCCAGCAGCAAGGTACCCCCAGGCGGAGCGGCCTACAATGAGCAGTTCTTC
.	TRBJ2-1	TRBV5-1	many	CASSPYRLGNYNEQFF	TGCGCCAGCAGCCCCTATCGACTAGGGAATTACAATGAGCAGTTCTTC
TRBD2	TRBJ2-7	TRBV12-3/TRBV12-4	many	CASSGRGLAGEWANEQYF	TGTGCCAGCAGCGGTCGGGGACTAGCGGGGGAGTGGGCGAACGAGCAGTACTTC
TRBD2	TRBJ2-1	TRBV27	many	CASSLRLAGGTYNEQFF	TGTGCCAGCAGTTTGAGACTAGCGGGAGGGACATACAATGAGCAGTTCTTC
TRBD2	TRBJ2-1	TRBV6-1	many	CASWSSGSPHNEQFF	TGTGCCAGCTGGAGTAGCGGGAGCCCCCACAATGAGCAGTTCTTC
.	TRBJ2-1	TRBV19	many	CASSFTAYNEQFF	TGTGCCAGTAGTTTTACAGCATACAATGAGCAGTTCTTC
TRBD1	TRBJ2-5	TRBV5-5	many	CASSRGLTGGGKTQYF	TGTGCCAGCAGCCGGGGCCTGACAGGGGGCGGGAAGACCCAGTACTTC
.	TRBJ2-3	TRBV11-2	many	CASSFRGYNTDTQYF	TGTGCCAGCAGCTTTCGGGGGTACAACACAGATACGCAGTATTTT
TRBD2	TRBJ2-1	TRBV5-1	many	CASSLATSGNEQFF	TGCGCCAGCAGCTTGGCGACTAGCGGCAATGAGCAGTTCTTC
TRBD2	TRBJ2-1	TRBV20-1	many	CSALSGGAIKQFF	TGCAGTGCGCTTAGCGGGGGGGCGATCAAGCAGTTCTTC
.	TRBJ1-1	TRBV6-5	many	CASSLSGRQEAFF	TGTGCCAGCAGCCTCTCCGGCAGACAGGAAGCTTTCTTT
.	TRBJ2-5	TRBV28	few	CASISQGGIETQYF	TGTGCCAGCATATCTCAGGGGGGAATAGAGACCCAGTACTTC
.	TRBJ2-3	TRBV20-1	.	CSAPAVAVTDTQYF	TGCAGTGCTCCCGCGGTAGCGGTGACAGATACGCAGTATTTT
.	TRBJ1-1	TRBV28	many	CASSSPRGGYTEAFF	TGTGCCAGCAGTTCCCCTCGGGGAGGGTACACTGAAGCTTTCTTT
.	TRBJ2-1	TRBV27	.	CATEGGAHNEQFF	TGTGCCACCGAGGGGGGGGCCCACAATGAGCAGTTCTTC
.	TRBJ1-6	TRBV5-1	many	CASSFRDLVNSPLHF	TGCGCCAGCAGCTTCCGGGACCTTGTCAATTCACCCCTCCACTTT
TRBD2	TRBJ2-7	TRBV12-3/TRBV12-4	once	CASSLRAGAYEQYF	TGTGCCAGCAGTTTACGGGCGGGGGCCTACGAGCAGTACTTC
.	TRBJ2-5	TRBV11-2	many	CASSPVRGGIETQYF	TGTGCCAGCAGCCCAGTGAGGGGGGGCATTGAGACCCAGTACTTC
.	TRBJ2-1	TRBV11-2	many	CASSSTLRDGDFNEQFF	TGTGCCAGCAGCTCGACCCTCCGGGACGGAGATTTCAATGAGCAGTTCTTC
.	TRBJ1-1	TRBV30	many	CAWTMGALGFF	TGTGCCTGGACGATGGGGGCCCTAGGATTCTTT
TRBD1	TRBJ2-6	TRBV30	few	CAWSVGQGYSGANVLTF	TGTGCCTGGAGTGTAGGACAGGGTTACTCTGGGGCCAACGTCCTGACTTTC
TRBD1	TRBJ2-5	TRBV5-6	many	CASSSGQGMGETQYF	TGTGCCAGCAGCTCAGGACAGGGAATGGGAGAGACCCAGTACTTC
.	TRBJ1-1	TRBV12-3/TRBV12-4	many	CASSKGLGTEAFF	TGTGCCAGCAGCAAGGGTCTCGGCACTGAAGCTTTCTTT
TRBD2	TRBJ2-1	TRBV20-1	many	CSAVAGGSYNEQFF	TGCAGTGCAGTAGCGGGGGGCTCCTACAATGAGCAGTTCTTC
.	TRBJ2-3	TRBV6-6	.	CASSNSRLGGDADTQYF	TGTGCCAGCAGCAACTCAAGACTAGGGGGAGACGCAGATACGCAGTATTTT
.	TRBJ2-1	TRBV7-9	once	CASSLAGVNINEQFF	TGTGCCAGCAGCTTAGCGGGAGTCAACATCAATGAGCAGTTCTTC
TRBD2	TRBJ2-7	TRBV24-1	many	CATSDTGTSVYEQYF	TGTGCCACCAGTGATACCGGGACTAGCGTTTACGAGCAGTACTTC
.	TRBJ2-6	TRBV3-1	many	CASSQVTVPHGANVLTF	TGTGCCAGCAGCCAAGTGACGGTCCCGCATGGGGCCAACGTCCTGACTTTC
TRBD2	TRBJ2-1	TRBV6-4	medium-sized	CASSDSKAGGNEQFF	TGTGCCAGCAGTGACAGTAAAGCGGGAGGCAATGAGCAGTTCTTC
.	TRBJ2-7	TRBV5-1	many	CASSLEPGYEQYF	TGCGCCAGCAGCTTGGAACCAGGCTACGAGCAGTACTTC